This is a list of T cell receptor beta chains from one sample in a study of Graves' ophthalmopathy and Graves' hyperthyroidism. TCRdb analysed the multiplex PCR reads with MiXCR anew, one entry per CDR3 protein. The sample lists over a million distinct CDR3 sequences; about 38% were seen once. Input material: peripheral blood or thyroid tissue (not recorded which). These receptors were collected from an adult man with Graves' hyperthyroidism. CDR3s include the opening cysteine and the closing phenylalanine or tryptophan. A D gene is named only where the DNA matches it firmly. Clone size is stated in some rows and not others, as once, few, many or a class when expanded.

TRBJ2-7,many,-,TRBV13,CASRPTWTHEQYF,TGTGCCAGCAGACCTACATGGACCCACGAGCAGTACTTC
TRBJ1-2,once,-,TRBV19,CASSMRNLRGDYGYTF,TGTGCCAGTAGTATGCGGAATCTGCGCGGGGACTATGGCTACACCTTC
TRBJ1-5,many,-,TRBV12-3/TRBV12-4,CASSFRGAQPQHF,TGTGCCAGCAGCTTTCGGGGCGCTCAGCCCCAGCATTTT
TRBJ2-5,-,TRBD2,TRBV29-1,CSVGRAGETQYF,TGCAGCGTGGGGAGGGCAGGGGAGACCCAGTACTTC
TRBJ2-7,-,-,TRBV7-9,CASSHLPGSEQYF,TGTGCCAGCAGCCACCTTCCAGGGAGCGAGCAGTACTTC
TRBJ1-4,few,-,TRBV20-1,CSATDNPTRATNEKLFF,TGCAGTGCTACGGACAACCCCACACGAGCAACTAATGAAAAACTGTTTTTT
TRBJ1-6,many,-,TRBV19,CASSGGNNSPLHF,TGTGCCAGTAGTGGAGGGAATAATTCACCCCTCCACTTT
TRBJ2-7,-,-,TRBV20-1,CSATNPGFGSYEQCF,TGCAGTGCCACCAACCCGGGGTTTGGGTCCTACGAGCAGTGCTTC
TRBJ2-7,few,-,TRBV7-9,CASSSSRGLGYYEQYF,TGTGCCAGCAGCTCCTCCAGGGGACTTGGGTACTACGAGCAGTACTTC
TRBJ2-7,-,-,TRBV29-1,CSVDRSRTGEQYF,TGCAGCGTTGATCGGAGTCGCACCGGGGAGCAGTACTTC
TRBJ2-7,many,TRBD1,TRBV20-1,CSAGTPGQGFEQYF,TGCAGTGCTGGGACGCCGGGACAGGGGTTCGAGCAGTACTTC
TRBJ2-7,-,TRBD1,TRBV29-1,CSPARGPGYEQYF,TGCAGCCCCGCGAGGGGGCCTGGCTACGAGCAGTACTTC
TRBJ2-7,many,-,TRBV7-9,CASSLGGVSYEQYF,TGTGCCAGCAGCTTAGGGGGGGTTTCCTACGAGCAGTACTTC
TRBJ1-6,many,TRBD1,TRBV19,CASREGQADNSPLHF,TGTGCCAGTAGAGAGGGACAGGCGGATAATTCACCCCTCCACTTT
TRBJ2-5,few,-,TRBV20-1,CSAREAETQYF,TGCAGTGCTAGAGAGGCAGAGACCCAGTACTTC
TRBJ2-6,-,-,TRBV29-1,CSVLRWDSGANVLTF,TGCAGCGTTCTCAGGTGGGACTCTGGGGCCAACGTCCTGACTTTC
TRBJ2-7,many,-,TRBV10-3,CAISPEGGAEQYF,TGTGCCATCAGCCCCGAGGGCGGGGCTGAGCAGTACTTC
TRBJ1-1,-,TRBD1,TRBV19,CASSETGGKFMNTEAFF,TGTGCCAGTAGTGAAACAGGGGGCAAGTTCATGAACACTGAAGCTTTCTTT
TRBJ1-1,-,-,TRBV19,CASSTTGDMNTEAFF,TGTGCCAGTAGTACAACAGGAGACATGAACACTGAAGCTTTCTTT
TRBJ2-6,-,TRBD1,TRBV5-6,CASSRQGDSSGANVLTF,TGTGCCAGCAGCCGACAGGGGGACAGCTCTGGGGCCAACGTCCTGACTTTC
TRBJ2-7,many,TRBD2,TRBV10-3,CAIRDTSGSYEQYF,TGTGCCATCAGGGATACTAGCGGTTCCTACGAGCAGTACTTC
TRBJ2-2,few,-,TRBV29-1,CSVAVRHGELFF,TGCAGCGTTGCGGTCAGACACGGGGAGCTGTTTTTT
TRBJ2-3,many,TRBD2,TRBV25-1,CASSELSSGDTDTQYF,TGTGCCAGCAGTGAATTGTCTAGCGGGGACACAGATACGCAGTATTTT
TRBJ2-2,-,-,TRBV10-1,CASSDPSEPGELFF,TGCGCCAGCAGTGATCCGAGCGAACCCGGGGAGCTGTTTTTT
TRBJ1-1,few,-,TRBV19,CASMSIRLGAFGDTEAFF,TGTGCCAGTATGTCGATTCGTCTGGGGGCTTTTGGGGACACTGAAGCTTTCTTT
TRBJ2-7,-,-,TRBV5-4,CASSLRHIRLEQYF,TGTGCCAGCAGCTTGCGTCATATAAGGCTCGAGCAGTACTTC
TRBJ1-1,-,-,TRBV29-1,CSPGHTNTEAFF,TGCAGCCCGGGACACACGAACACTGAAGCTTTCTTT
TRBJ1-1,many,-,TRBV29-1,CSVEGRGRVNTEAFF,TGCAGCGTTGAAGGACGCGGACGGGTGAACACTGAAGCTTTCTTT